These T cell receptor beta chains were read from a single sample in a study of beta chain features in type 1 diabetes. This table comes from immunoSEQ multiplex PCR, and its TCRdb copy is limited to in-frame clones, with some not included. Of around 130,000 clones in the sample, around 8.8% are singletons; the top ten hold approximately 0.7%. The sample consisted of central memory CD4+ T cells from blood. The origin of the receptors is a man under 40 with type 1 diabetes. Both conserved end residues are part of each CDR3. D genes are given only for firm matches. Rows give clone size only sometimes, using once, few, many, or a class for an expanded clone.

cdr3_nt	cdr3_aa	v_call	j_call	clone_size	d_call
TGTGCCAGCAGGGACAGGCCCTTAAATTCCTACGAGCAGTACTTC	CASRDRPLNSYEQYF	TRBV6-6	TRBJ2-7	few	TRBD1
TGCGCCAGCAGGTCCGGGATACACCCCGTCACCGGGGAGCTGTTTTTT	CASRSGIHPVTGELFF	TRBV4-1	TRBJ2-2	few	NA
TGTGCCAGCAGTTACAGGGAAGGTGAAGCTTTCTTT	CASSYREGEAFF	TRBV7-2	TRBJ1-1	NA	NA
TGTGCCAGCAGGGAAGGCCTAGCGGCAAATGAGCAGTTCTTC	CASREGLAANEQFF	TRBV6-5	TRBJ2-1	few	TRBD2
TGTGCCAGCTCCCAGGGGAATAACTATGGCTACACCTTC	CASSQGNNYGYTF	TRBV18	TRBJ1-2	many	NA
TGCGCCAGCAGCTTGGAACTACAAGAGACCCAGTACTTC	CASSLELQETQYF	TRBV5-1	TRBJ2-5	NA	NA
TGCGCCAGCAGCCAAGATTGGACAGCCGAGCAGTACTTC	CASSQDWTAEQYF	TRBV4-3	TRBJ2-7	NA	NA
TGTGCCAGCAGTAGCCCCCTTCACAATGAGCAGTTCTTC	CASSSPLHNEQFF	TRBV6-9	TRBJ2-1	NA	NA
TGTGCCAGCAGCTTTAGACTAGCGGGTTACACAGATACGCAGTATTTT	CASSFRLAGYTDTQYF	TRBV11-2	TRBJ2-3	NA	TRBD2
TGCGCCAGCAGCCGGGGACAGGGGTCGGTTCACACTGAAGCTTTCTTT	CASSRGQGSVHTEAFF	TRBV5-1	TRBJ1-1	NA	TRBD1
TGTGCCAGCAGTCCGGGACAGGGGGCTTGGGAGACCCAGTACTTC	CASSPGQGAWETQYF	TRBV2	TRBJ2-5	many	TRBD1
TGTGCCAGCAGCGGTTCTCTCACGGGGGGCCGGAATGAGCAGTTCTTC	CASSGSLTGGRNEQFF	TRBV5-4	TRBJ2-1	NA	NA
TGTGCCAGCAGTCCCGCAGGGTTTCAGCCCCAGCATTTT	CASSPAGFQPQHF	TRBV28	TRBJ1-5	few	NA
TGTGCCAGCAGTCCGGGGACAGACTACCGGACTGAAGCTTTCTTT	CASSPGTDYRTEAFF	TRBV28	TRBJ1-1	NA	TRBD1
TGTGCCAGCAGTTATCAGGGGATGAACACTGAAGCTTTCTTT	CASSYQGMNTEAFF	TRBV6-6	TRBJ1-1	few	NA
TGTGCCAGTAGTATAGCTGGGCCCTACAATGAGCAGTTCTTC	CASSIAGPYNEQFF	TRBV19	TRBJ2-1	few	NA
TGTGCCAGCAGCGTAGTACCTCAGGGAGGCGAGCAGTACTTC	CASSVVPQGGEQYF	TRBV9	TRBJ2-7	few	NA
TGCAGCGTCCCCAGGGGGAACAATGAGCAGTTCTTC	CSVPRGNNEQFF	TRBV29-1	TRBJ2-1	few	TRBD1
TGTGCCAGCAGCTTAGACCTAGCGGGGGATGGGACCCAGTACTTC	CASSLDLAGDGTQYF	TRBV7-2	TRBJ2-5	NA	TRBD2
TGTGCCAGCAGCTCTCCGGGACAGGGGGCCAACACTGAAGCTTTCTTT	CASSSPGQGANTEAFF	TRBV5-4	TRBJ1-1	few	TRBD1
TGTGCCAGCAGCGTGGTAACAGGGGTACCGCAGTATTTT	CASSVVTGVPQYF	TRBV9	TRBJ2-3	few	TRBD1
TGTGCCAGCCAGAAGGGACAGGGACCACCCCTCCACTTT	CASQKGQGPPLHF	TRBV6-1	TRBJ1-6	NA	TRBD1
TGTGCCAGCAGTCCCAGCGCTGGAAACACCATATATTTT	CASSPSAGNTIYF	TRBV6-5	TRBJ1-3	NA	NA
TGTGCCAGCAGTTACTTTCTCCAGGCTTTCTTT	CASSYFLQAFF	TRBV6-6	TRBJ1-1	NA	NA
TGTGCCAGCAGCCGAGGACTGGACCCGCGCAGAGAGACCCAGTACTTC	CASSRGLDPRRETQYF	TRBV7-8	TRBJ2-5	NA	NA
TGTGCCAGCAACCTAGGGGGCCTTGGTTACTACGAGCAGTACTTC	CASNLGGLGYYEQYF	TRBV6-6	TRBJ2-7	NA	TRBD1
TGTGCCAGCAGTGTGGCAGAGACCCAGTACTTC	CASSVAETQYF	TRBV25-1	TRBJ2-5	NA	NA
TGTGCCAGCAGGGTGGTTGGGCAGCAGTACTTC	CASRVVGQQYF	TRBV28	TRBJ2-7	few	NA